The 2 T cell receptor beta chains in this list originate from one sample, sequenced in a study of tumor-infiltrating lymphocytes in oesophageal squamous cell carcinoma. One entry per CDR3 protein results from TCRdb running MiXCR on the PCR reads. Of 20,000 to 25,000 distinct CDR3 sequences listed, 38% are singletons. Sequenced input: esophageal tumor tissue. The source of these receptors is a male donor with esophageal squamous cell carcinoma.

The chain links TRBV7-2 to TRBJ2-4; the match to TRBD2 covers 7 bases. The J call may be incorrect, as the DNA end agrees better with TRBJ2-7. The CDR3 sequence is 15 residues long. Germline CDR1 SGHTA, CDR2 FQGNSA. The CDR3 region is CASSSPAGNSYEQYF. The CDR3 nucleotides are TGTGCCAGCAGCTCCCCAGCGGGAAACTCCTACGAGCAGTACTTC.

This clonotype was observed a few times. The CDR3 DNA follows: TGTGCCAGCAGCTTAGGACTGAACAATGAGCAGTTCTTC. Its translation is CASSLGLNNEQFF. The genes are TRBV7-3 and TRBJ2-1, with a tentative D call TRBD2 (5 bases). The germline V gene encodes CDR1 SGHTA and CDR2 FQGTGA. V lost 2 bases and J lost 5, with 7 bases in between. This CDR3 is built from 13 residues.